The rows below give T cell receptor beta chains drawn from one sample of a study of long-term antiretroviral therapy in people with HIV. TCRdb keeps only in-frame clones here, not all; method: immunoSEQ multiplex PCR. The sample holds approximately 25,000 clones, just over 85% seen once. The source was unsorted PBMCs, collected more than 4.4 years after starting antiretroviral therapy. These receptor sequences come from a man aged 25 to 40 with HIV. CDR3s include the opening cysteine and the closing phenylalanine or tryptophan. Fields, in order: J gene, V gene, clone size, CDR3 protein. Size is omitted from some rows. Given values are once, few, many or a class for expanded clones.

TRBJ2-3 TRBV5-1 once CASIPGQGAKGTDTQYF
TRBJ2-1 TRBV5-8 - CASSFTGWNEQFF
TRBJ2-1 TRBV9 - CASSVAPSGISSYNEQFF
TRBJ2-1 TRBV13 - CASRTSGRAATYNEQFF
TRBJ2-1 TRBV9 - CASSPRLASSYNEQFF
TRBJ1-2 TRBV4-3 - CASSQDPSGTDSYGYTF
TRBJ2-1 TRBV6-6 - CASSYGGTAGEQFF
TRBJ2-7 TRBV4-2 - CASSQYLVREAEQYF
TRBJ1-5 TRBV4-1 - CASSQGVDQPQHF
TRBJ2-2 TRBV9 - CASSIAGRELFF
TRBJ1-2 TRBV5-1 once CASSFGEDRGLSYGYTF
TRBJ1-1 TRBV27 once CASALGGLNTEAFF
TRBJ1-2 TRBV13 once CASSFGGDYGYTF
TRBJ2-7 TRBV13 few CASSQTTGVPHEQYF
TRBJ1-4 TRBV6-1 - CASSGRGGITNEKLFF
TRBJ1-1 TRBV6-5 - CASTLDRWNTEAFF
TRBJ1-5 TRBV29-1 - CSVADREGQPQHF
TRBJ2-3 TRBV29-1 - CSVDVAASTDTQYF
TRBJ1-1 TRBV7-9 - CASILTVAVNTEAFF
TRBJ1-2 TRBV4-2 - CASSQDPRGVYGYTF
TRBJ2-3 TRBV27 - CASSFSGRNTDTQYF
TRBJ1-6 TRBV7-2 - CASSADRGHSPLHF
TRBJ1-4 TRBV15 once CATSRDLGISNEKLFF
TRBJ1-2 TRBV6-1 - CASVPGRGYGYTF
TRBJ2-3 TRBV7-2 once CASSLPSTDTQYF
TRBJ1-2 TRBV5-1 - CASSLGQPPNYGYTF
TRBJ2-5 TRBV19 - CATGARIQETQYF
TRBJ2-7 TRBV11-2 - CASSLANYEQYF
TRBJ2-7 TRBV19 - CASSTSRTSGFSYEQYF
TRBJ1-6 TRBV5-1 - CASSLAGRSPLHF
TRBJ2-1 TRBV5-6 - CASSWDRGYNEQFF
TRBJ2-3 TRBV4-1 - CASSEALGGNPSTQYF
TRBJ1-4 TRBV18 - CASSPDQIPFQGTNEKLFF
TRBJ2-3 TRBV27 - CASSPGATFGVLYF
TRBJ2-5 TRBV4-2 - CASSQDARLWEETQYF